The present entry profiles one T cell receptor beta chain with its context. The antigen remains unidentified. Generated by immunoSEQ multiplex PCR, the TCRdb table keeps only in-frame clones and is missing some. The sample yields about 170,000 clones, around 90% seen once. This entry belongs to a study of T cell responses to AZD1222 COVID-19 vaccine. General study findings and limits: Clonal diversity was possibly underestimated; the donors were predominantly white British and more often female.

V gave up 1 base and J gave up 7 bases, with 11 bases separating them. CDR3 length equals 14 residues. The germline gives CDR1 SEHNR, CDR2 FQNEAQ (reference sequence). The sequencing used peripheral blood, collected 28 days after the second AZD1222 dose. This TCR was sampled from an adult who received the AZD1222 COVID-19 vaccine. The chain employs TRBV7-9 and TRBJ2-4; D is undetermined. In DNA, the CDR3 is TGTGCCAGCAGCTTAGATCTGGGCTTGAACATTCAGTACTTC. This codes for CASSLDLGLNIQYF.